The TCR beta chain described here comes from a study of CD8+CD57+ T cells in acquired aplastic anemia (dated by TCRdb to between 2017 and 2018). Looking at the study overall: Extracted DNA from sorted CD4+ and CD8+ cells averaged around 3.4 ug, ranging from roughly 0.17 to 30 ug. For healthy donor samples, the average read count was approximately 10 million for CD4+ cells and fewer than 14 million for CD8+ cells.

TCR beta VDJ combination and CDR3 sequence profiling used genomic DNA as the template. An Illumina HiSeq 2000 was the platform used for TCR repertoire sequencing. Per the source publication's procedure: Repertoires were assessed using TRBV/TRBJ rearrangement plots, CDR3 size and DJ length profiles, and Simpson's diversity index. Whichever DNA sequence was most abundant in the deep sequencing data was defined as the immunodominant clone. CDR3 amino acid sequences were screened for sharing across subjects and compared with published repertoires and the VDJdb database. TCRdb passed the public sequencing reads through fastp at Q25 and MiXCR, retaining productive beta sequences. Each record represents a unique CDR3 protein, reported with the most common genes and DNA among its rows. The V and J calls follow TCRdb's processing rather than the paper's. The sample data list some 180,000 distinct CDR3 sequences, and about half of these were observed just once. 2.9% of the sample comes from the top ten.

For this clonotype: It lacks a known antigen. Per-nucleotide qualities are absent, and no much larger clonotype sits a single base away.

The junction carries 14 bases between V and J, which are trimmed by 4 bases and 1 base respectively. Inclusive of the bounding cysteine and phenylalanine, the CDR3 is 16 residues long. Of all the DNA, just the CDR3 is kept, 48 bases in frame from base 1. Per the germline V gene, SGHTA is the CDR1 and FQGTGA is the CDR2. In this study, sorted CD4+ and CD8+ T cells from the blood of healthy subjects and of severe aplastic anemia patients had their TCR repertoires deep-sequenced. Ficoll-Paque density gradient centrifugation was used to isolate peripheral blood mononuclear cells. Before DNA was extracted, CD4+ and CD8+ T cells were sorted using either FACS or magnetic beads. What the authors observed across the whole study: Although 25 to 30 CD8+ CDR3 sequences were shared by patients and controls, these sequences appeared highly expressed in patients and within the immunodominant clones of patients. CD8+ Simpson's diversity did not differ significantly between patients and healthy controls (P=0.060).

The source is a human donor in good health. The sample comprised sorted CD4+, CD8+, or CD8+CD57+ T cells (not recorded which) from PBMCs. The V gene is TRBV7-3 and the J gene is TRBJ2-1; matching of 6 bases hints at TRBD2 as the D gene. The CDR3 here reads CASSYGGRSSYNEQFF. The bases read TGTGCCAGCAGCTATGGGGGGAGATCTTCCTACAATGAGCAGTTCTTC. When the CDR3 is completed using the reference TRBV7-3 and TRBJ2-1 genes on either side, the full variable domain is GAGVSQTPSNKVTEKGKYVELRCDPISGHTALYWYRQSLGQGPEFLIYFQGTGAADDSGLPNDRFFAVRPEGSVSTLKIQRTERGDSAVYLCASSYGGRSSYNEQFFGPGTRLTVL.